The next 28 T cell receptor beta chains were all read from a single sample in a study of cytomegalovirus exposure and HLA in healthy donors (dated by TCRdb to the late 2010s). Receptor libraries were prepared by the immunoSEQ multiplex PCR assay. The multiplex PCR relied on a mix of 60 forward primers for TCR Vbeta segments and 13 reverse primers for TCR Jbeta segments. Here the immuneACCESS table is served through TCRdb, limited to in-frame sequences with V and J called. Missing clones are a known gap in these copies; in checked studies unresolved V genes cover under half, and the rest lacks a known reason. Present in this sample are about 160,000 clones, 70% to 85% of which were seen just once. The ten largest clones represent more than 4% of the sample. The specimen sequenced was PBMCs. The receptors come from a man aged 40-50 years in good health and CMV-seronegative.

J is TRBJ1-2 and V is TRBV7-3; D is perhaps TRBD1 (6 bases). Germline V lookup: CDR1 SGHTA, CDR2 FQGTGA. V was shortened by 3 bases and J by 3 bases, with 14 bases between the two germline ends. The CDR3 is 15 amino acids. The CDR3 sequence is CASSLQGGGDYGYTF. CDR3 DNA: TGTGCCAGCAGCTTGCAAGGGGGGGGCGACTATGGCTACACCTTC.

The chain has TRBV19 and TRBJ1-1; a possible D gene is TRBD1 (6 bases). The V end lost 5 bases, the J end lost 0 bases, and 13 bases lay between the germline ends. The CDR3 is 15 amino acids. Germline V CDR1 and CDR2: LNHDA, SQIVND (reference sequence). CDR3 region: CASSFRTALNTEAFF. The CDR3 bases are TGTGCCAGTAGTTTCCGGACAGCCTTGAACACTGAAGCTTTCTTT.

The J gene is TRBJ2-1, the V gene TRBV19; D gene ambiguous. The CDR3 sequence is 15 residues long. Germline V gives CDR1 LNHDA, CDR2 SQIVND (reference sequence). Trimming left V 3 bases short and J 0 bases short, with 9 bases between. The DNA for the CDR3 is TGTGCCAGTAGTATTGCCAGTAACTCCTACAATGAGCAGTTCTTC. Amino acids: CASSIASNSYNEQFF.

The V gene is TRBV2, the J gene TRBJ1-4; TRBD1 aligns across 10 bases. Per germline, CDR1 SNHLY and CDR2 FYNNEI. This CDR3 is built from 19 residues. V lost 2 bases, J lost 4 bases, and 13 bases stayed unmatched. CDR3 coding DNA: TGTGCCAGCAGTGAATCGGACAGGGGGTTTATGAGGCGTAATGAAAAACTGTTTTTT. It specifies CASSESDRGFMRRNEKLFF.

This chain links TRBV19 with TRBJ2-2, with 8 nucleotides matching TRBD1. The CDR3 totals 14 residues. V was pared by 3 bases and J by 7 bases, with 4 bases of the junction left unmatched. Germline CDR1 reads LNHDA; CDR2 reads SQIVND (reference sequence). CDR3 coding DNA: TGTGCCAGTAGTATCCGACAGGGGCTCGGGGAGCTGTTTTTT. Residues: CASSIRQGLGELFF.

Relative to its sample, this clone is medium-sized. The J gene is TRBJ2-2, the V gene TRBV5-1; possibly TRBD1 for D (6 bases). Germline values: CDR1 SGHRS, CDR2 YFSETQ. V dropped 5 bases and J dropped 7 bases, with 15 bases sitting between them. The length of the CDR3 is 14 residues. CDR3 loop: CASSLDRYGGELFF. The CDR3 DNA is TGCGCCAGCAGTCTCGACAGGTACGGCGGGGAGCTGTTTTTT. Drawing the rest from reference TRBV5-1 and TRBJ2-2, the complete variable domain is KAGVTQTPRYLIKTRGQQVTLSCSPISGHRSVSWYQQTPGQGLQFLFEYFSETQRNKGNFPGRFSGRQFSNSRSEMNVSTLELGDSALYLCASSLDRYGGELFFGEGSRLTVL.

The V and J genes are TRBV9 and TRBJ1-5; D perhaps matches TRBD1 (6 bases). V gave up 0 bases and J gave up 3 bases, with 10 bases separating them. This CDR3 is built from 15 residues. Per germline, CDR1 SGDLS and CDR2 YYNGEE. The CDR3 nucleotides are TGTGCCAGCAGCGTAGAAGGGGGTGACAATCAGCCCCAGCATTTT. Its protein is CASSVEGGDNQPQHF.

The CDR3 DNA is TGCGCCAGCAGCCCACTGCCGGGGACTTTGGAGCAGTACTTC. It specifies CASSPLPGTLEQYF. This rearrangement joins TRBV5-1 to TRBJ2-5; the D gene is possibly TRBD2 (6 bases). Germline V gene sequence: CDR1 SGHRS, CDR2 YFSETQ. The CDR3 is 14 amino acids. Trimming removed 4 bases from V and 11 bases from J, with 21 bases in between.

The chain carries TRBV30 and TRBJ2-4, with D possibly being TRBD2 (6 bases). CDR1 is GTSNPN, CDR2 SVGIG, per germline (reference sequence). This CDR3 region has 16 residues. Trimming left V 2 bases short and J 0 bases short, with 14 bases between. CDR3 residues: CAWSRRGGLAKNIQYF. The CDR3 coding sequence is TGTGCCTGGAGTCGCCGGGGAGGTCTAGCCAAAAACATTCAGTACTTC. The full variable domain, in which reference TRBV30 and TRBJ2-4 provide the parts outside the CDR3, is SQTIHQWPATLVQPVGSPLSLECTVEGTSNPNLYWYRQAAGRGLQLLFYSVGIGQISSEVPQNLSASRPQDRQFILSSKKLLLSDSGFYLCAWSRRGGLAKNIQYFGAGTRLSVL.

In the case of this clone: Sequence at one end of the junction differs from germline and may be a read error. The chain links TRBV7-7 to TRBJ2-1; D may be TRBD2 (6 bases). From germline, CDR1 is SSHAT and CDR2 FNYEAQ (reference sequence). The CDR3 consists of 13 residues. CDR3 amino acids: CASSEGLYNEQFF. The CDR3 DNA reads TGTGCTAGCAGCGAGGGACTCTACAATGAGCAGTTCTTC.

This clone appeared a single time. The chain employs TRBV7-3 and TRBJ2-5; D is unresolved. CDR1 is SGHTA, CDR2 FQGTGA, per germline. This CDR3 has 16 residues. V gave up 0 bases and J gave up 5 bases, with 16 bases separating them. CDR3 sequence: CASSLTLSGFGETQYF. The CDR3 DNA sequence: TGTGCCAGCAGCTTAACCTTGTCTGGATTCGGGGAGACCCAGTACTTC.

The chain uses TRBV18 and TRBJ2-6, with 7 bases matching TRBD1. The CDR3 has 18 residues. Trimming took 3 bases from V and 0 from J; bases not matched to a gene: 8. Germline CDR1 reads KGHSH; CDR2 reads LQKENI. The CDR3 coding sequence is TGTGCCAGCTCACCCACAGGGGCCGGGAACTCTGGGGCCAACGTCCTGACTTTC. The encoded protein is CASSPTGAGNSGANVLTF.

The rearrangement links TRBV2 to TRBJ1-4; D uncertain. This CDR3 has 14 amino acids. Trimming shortened V by 4 bases and J by 8 bases, and 14 bases separated the two germline ends. Germline V gene data show CDR1 as SNHLY and CDR2 as FYNNEI. Written as DNA, the CDR3 is TGTGCCAGCAGTGCTCCAGGTTCTTTGGAAAAACTGTTTTTT. It translates to CASSAPGSLEKLFF.

The chain couples TRBV6-4 to TRBJ1-1; perhaps TRBD1 as D (6 bases). This CDR3 contains 13 residues. Germline CDR1 reads MRHNA; CDR2 reads SNTAGT. Deletions cut 8 bases from V and 0 bases from J, with 10 bases between. CDR3 sequence: CASSGQMNTEAFF. The CDR3 DNA follows: TGTGCCAGCTCAGGACAGATGAACACTGAAGCTTTCTTT.

The rearrangement joins TRBV6-4 to TRBJ2-1, with 8 bases lining up with TRBD2. The CDR3 has 15 residues. The germline V gene encodes CDR1 MRHNA and CDR2 SNTAGT. Trimming took 4 bases from V and 4 from J; bases not matched to a gene: 6. The CDR3 sequence is CASSGAGGGYNEQFF. The CDR3 DNA reads TGTGCCAGCAGTGGCGCGGGGGGAGGTTACAATGAGCAGTTCTTC.

This rearrangement joins TRBV5-6 to TRBJ2-3; 12 positions match TRBD2. V lost 7 bases to trimming and J lost 2 bases; unmatched junction nucleotides: 8. Germline V gives CDR1 SGHDT, CDR2 YYEEEE. The CDR3 extends over 16 amino acids. The CDR3 sequence is CASLPLAGGNTDTQYF. DNA for the CDR3: TGTGCCAGCTTACCCCTAGCGGGGGGGAACACAGATACGCAGTATTTT. The complete variable domain, with remaining parts taken from reference TRBV5-6 and TRBJ2-3, reads DAGVTQSPTHLIKTRGQQVTLRCSPKSGHDTVSWYQQALGQGPQFIFQYYEEEERQRGNFPDRFSGHQFPNYSSELNVNALLLGDSALYLCASLPLAGGNTDTQYFGPGTRLTVL.

The chain uses TRBV5-1 and TRBJ2-7; D is unresolved. CDR1 and CDR2 (germline): SGHRS, YFSETQ. CDR3 length equals 14 residues. V lost 6 bases and J lost 0, with 13 bases in between. CDR3 amino acids: CASNPGGASYEQYF. Here the CDR3 DNA reads TGCGCCAGCAACCCTGGCGGAGCCTCCTACGAGCAGTACTTC.

The V gene is TRBV14, the J gene TRBJ2-2; tentatively, D is TRBD1 (5 bases). Germline values: CDR1 SGHDN, CDR2 FVKESK. CDR3 size: 16 residues. The V end lost 2 bases, the J end lost 6 bases, and 16 bases lay between the germline ends. For the CDR3, the DNA is TGTGCCAGCAGCCAAAGGGGATCCCGACGGTCCGGGGAGCTGTTTTTT. It specifies CASSQRGSRRSGELFF.

The V and J genes are TRBV4-2 and TRBJ1-2; 11 nucleotides align to TRBD1. The CDR3 spans 17 residues. Germline V CDR1 and CDR2: LGHNA, YNFKEQ. Losses at the gene ends were 3 bases for V and 4 bases for J; bases not matched to a gene: 10. The CDR3 region is CASSQAREGTGGYGYTF. The CDR3 nucleotides are TGTGCCAGCAGCCAGGCTCGAGAGGGGACAGGGGGCTATGGCTACACCTTC.

A single count supports this clone. The CDR3 loop reads CASAGGELFF. For the CDR3, the DNA is TGTGCCAGCGCAGGCGGGGAGCTGTTTTTT. The chain has TRBV19 and TRBJ2-2; D is uncertain. With 9 bases removed from V and 7 bases from J, the gap between germline ends came to 6 bases. The CDR3 is made up of 10 amino acids. CDR1 is LNHDA, CDR2 SQIVND, per germline (reference sequence). The whole variable domain, filled in from reference TRBV19 and TRBJ2-2, reads DGGITQSPKYLFRKEGQNVTLSCEQNLNHDAMYWYRQDPGQGLRLIYYSQIVNDFQKGDIAEGYSVSREKKESFPLTVTSAQKNPTAFYLCASAGGELFFGEGSRLTVL.

Only a few counts were recorded for this clone. J is TRBJ2-4 and V is TRBV7-9, with 8 bases aligning to TRBD1. The germline CDR1 and CDR2 sequences are SEHNR and FQNEAQ (reference sequence). V was clipped by 5 bases and J by 8 bases; unmatched bases: 17. This CDR3 spans 17 amino acids. The CDR3 DNA reads as TGTGCCAGCAGCCCTTTCCCATTAGACAGGGGTAGAGACATTCAGTACTTC. The encoded protein is CASSPFPLDRGRDIQYF. Full variable domain (remainder filled in from reference TRBV7-9 and TRBJ2-4): DTGVSQNPRHKITKRGQNVTFRCDPISEHNRLYWYRQTLGQGPEFLTYFQNEAQLEKSRLLSDRFSAERPKGSFSTLEIQRTEQGDSAMYLCASSPFPLDRGRDIQYFGAGTRLSVL.

The sample holds one count of this clone. V usage is TRBV30 and J usage is TRBJ1-6; the D gene is possibly TRBD1 (6 bases). Germline V gene lookup returns CDR1 GTSNPN and CDR2 SVGIG (reference sequence). CDR3 size: 14 residues. Trimming cost V 2 bases and J 8 bases, with 13 bases left between them. The CDR3 sequence: CAWSRRGGDSPLHF. CDR3 DNA sequence: TGTGCCTGGAGTCGGAGGGGGGGTGATTCACCCCTCCACTTT.

The rearrangement links TRBV5-4 to TRBJ2-3; D is possibly TRBD2 (6 bases). The V gene's germline CDR1 is SGHNT and CDR2 YYREEE (reference sequence). Trimming took off 3 bases at V and 5 bases at J, with 16 bases between the two ends. The length of the CDR3 is 15 residues. The CDR3 sequence: CASSSDGGAKDTQYF. In nucleotides, the CDR3 is TGTGCCAGCAGCTCCGACGGCGGGGCTAAAGATACGCAGTATTTT.

The chain links TRBV28 to TRBJ2-5; D is ambiguous. The J call may be in error: the DNA end matches TRBJ2-7 better. Germline loops: CDR1 MDHEN, CDR2 SYDVKM. This CDR3 has 12 amino acids. The DNA of the CDR3 is TGTGCCAGCAGTTTTAGTCCCTACGAGCAGTACTTC. Protein: CASSFSPYEQYF.

In this sample, this clone turned up once. V usage is TRBV5-6 and J usage is TRBJ2-1; D is perhaps TRBD2 (5 bases). Germline V lookup: CDR1 SGHDT, CDR2 YYEEEE. CDR3 length: 12 residues. Between the trimmed V and J ends, which lost 2 bases and 6 bases, there was a span of 6 bases. The CDR3: CASSFRGNEQFF. The CDR3 coding sequence is TGTGCCAGCAGCTTTCGGGGCAATGAGCAGTTCTTC.

The chain uses TRBV25-1 and TRBJ2-7; a possible D gene is TRBD1 (6 bases). The V end lost 4 bases, the J end lost 4 bases, and 14 bases lay between the germline ends. The CDR3 covers 14 residues. Germline V gene data show CDR1 as MGHDK and CDR2 as SYGVNS. DNA of the CDR3: TGTGCCAGCAGTGGGACAGACTTAACTTACGAGCAGTACTTC. Amino acid sequence: CASSGTDLTYEQYF.

This clone was counted once. The gene calls are TRBV5-1 and TRBJ1-4; unclear D gene. This CDR3 region has 14 residues. The V gene's germline CDR1 is SGHRS and CDR2 YFSETQ. The ends were cut back, 6 bases at V and 2 bases at J, with 11 bases in the middle. CDR3 sequence: CASMAGATNEKLFF. CDR3 coding DNA: TGCGCCAGCATGGCGGGTGCCACTAATGAAAAACTGTTTTTT.

V gene TRBV4-3 combines with J gene TRBJ1-5; D is unclear. Germline lookup yields CDR1 LGHNA and CDR2 YSLEER. CDR3 length: 15 amino acids. With 0 bases removed from V and 3 bases from J, the gap between germline ends came to 9 bases. The CDR3 here is CASSQDLAPNQPQHF. CDR3 nucleotide sequence: TGCGCCAGCAGCCAAGATTTGGCCCCCAATCAGCCCCAGCATTTT.